The source of this T cell receptor beta chain is a study of cytotoxic CD8 clonotypes in ibrutinib-treated CLL. Study overall: Averaging across samples gave approximately 250,000 productive templates and roughly 87,000 productive rearrangements.

The CDR3 is 10 amino acids. V dropped 1 base and J dropped 16 bases, with 8 bases sitting between them. Germline V gives CDR1 MGHDK, CDR2 SYGVNS. Data came from immunoSEQ multiplex PCR; TCRdb stores just in-frame clones and leaves some out. The sample contains around 140,000 clones, more than 75% of which appear only once. The chain is built from TRBV25-1 and TRBJ2-1; D possibly corresponds to TRBD2 (5 bases). The specimen was PBMCs, collected after 36 months of ibrutinib treatment. The receptor comes from a human donor with chronic lymphocytic leukemia. The CDR3 nucleotides read TGTGCCAGCAGTGAATTGGACTTATTCTTC. This translates into CASSELDLFF.